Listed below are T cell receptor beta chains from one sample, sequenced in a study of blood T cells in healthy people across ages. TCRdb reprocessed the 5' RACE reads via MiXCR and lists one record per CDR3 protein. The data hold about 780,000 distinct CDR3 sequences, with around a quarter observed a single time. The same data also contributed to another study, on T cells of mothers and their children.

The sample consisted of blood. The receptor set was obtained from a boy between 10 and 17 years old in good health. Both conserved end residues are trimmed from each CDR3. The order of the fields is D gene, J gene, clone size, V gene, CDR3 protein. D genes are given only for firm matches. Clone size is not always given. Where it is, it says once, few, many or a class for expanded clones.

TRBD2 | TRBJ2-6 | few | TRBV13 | ASSLLTSGDYGANVLT
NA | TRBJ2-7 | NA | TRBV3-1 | ASSLSGAWGPSYEQY
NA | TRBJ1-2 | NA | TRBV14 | ASSLHLSGGYT
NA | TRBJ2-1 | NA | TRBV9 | ASSVETESYNEQF
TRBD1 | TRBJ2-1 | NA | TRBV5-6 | ASSVWDRGFYNEQF
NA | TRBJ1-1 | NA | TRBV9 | ASSVGVNTIGAF
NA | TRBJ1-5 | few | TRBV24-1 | ATRDNSNQPQH
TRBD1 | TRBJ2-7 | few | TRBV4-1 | ASSQVGTGSGYEQY
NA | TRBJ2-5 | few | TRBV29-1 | SVGGQYQETQY
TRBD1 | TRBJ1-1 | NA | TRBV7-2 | ASSSTGAYLLLI